The T cell receptor (beta chain) under discussion was sequenced for a study of blood T cell repertoires in COVID-19 (dated by TCRdb to 2018 to 2020). Turning to the overall study: Collaborator samples came from the United States, Italy and Spain and covered acute and convalescent phases of COVID-19. The samples were drawn from two sources: the first 160 participants of the ongoing ImmuneRACE study, and about 1,300 subjects contributed by 6 global collaborators. A de-identified subject ID, COVID-19 status, age in years and sex were almost always included in the sample metadata. The prospective study material was composed of cDNA or gDNA derived from T cells, B-cell-depleted T cells, or PBMCs. A freely available public database, intended as a resource for researchers studying the immune response to SARS-CoV-2, is where the repertoires were released. Deeply sampled blood TCRbeta repertoires from subjects exposed to, actively infected with, or recovered from COVID-19 were included in the dataset. Where available, HLA class I and class II types were obtained from metadata supplied by the sample provider rather than from assay-based typing. What the work shows at the level of the full study, not this receptor alone: The quantity of clinical and demographic metadata differed by source and by participant and was supplied without curation.

Enrolling through a virtual design, the prospective study's participants ranged in age from roughly 18 to 89 years and lived across 20 to 30 United States geographic areas. In the prospective study, cohorts were assigned on the basis of participant-reported clinical history obtained from a screening survey and a study questionnaire. ImmuneRACE Cohort 3 recovered participants were defined by two consecutive negative NP/OP PCR tests, healthcare professional clearance, or symptom resolution. Mobile phlebotomists in the prospective study collected whole blood, serum and a nasopharyngeal or oropharyngeal swab from every participant. Additional blood draws and questionnaires over an approximately two-month period could optionally be provided by prospective study participants. Before DNA extraction, blood samples from the prospective study were shipped at room temperature or frozen. The immunoSEQ Assay, a bias-controlled multiplex PCR, was used to amplify TCRbeta CDR3 regions from genomic DNA. Per the original workflow: Nucleated cell counts per sample were estimated from amplification of reference gene primers within the assay. To quantify the absolute abundance of each unique TCRbeta CDR3 rearrangement, sequence reads were collapsed and filtered. For each sample, productive Simpson clonality was calculated by taking the square root of Simpson's diversity index across productive rearrangements. TCRdb took over this immuneACCESS table, retaining in-frame rearrangements with V and J assigned. Such tables are incomplete; in checked studies, under half of the missing clones stem from an unresolved V gene, and the remainder is unexplained. Clone size and the V and J calls come from that table; the DNA yielded D and trimming. Counted in this sample were approximately 470,000 clones; 75% to 90% of them appeared once. The ten largest clones take up about 0.75% of the sample.

As regards this clone: Its antigen is not yet known. One base away there is no much larger clone; base qualities are not given.

The specimen was PBMCs or T cells enriched from blood (not recorded which). The sequence was collected from a woman aged 18-35 years who had recovered from COVID-19.

The bases read TGCAGCGTTGAAGATCTTAGGGGCGGTCGCGGCACATTCTCTGGAAACACCATATATTTT. This gives the protein CSVEDLRGGRGTFSGNTIYF. The rearranged segments are TRBV29-1 and TRBJ1-3; possibly the D gene is TRBD1, per 5 matching bases. The CDR3, cysteine through phenylalanine, is 20 amino acids long. Only CDR3 DNA remains: 60 bases, in frame from the first base. V loses 0 bases, J loses 0 bases, and the germline ends lie 24 bases apart. In the germline V gene, CDR1 corresponds to SQVTM and CDR2 to ANQGSEA.